This paragraph covers one T cell receptor beta chain sequence. For sequencing, patients were chosen who had shown expansion of CD8+CD57+ cells by flow cytometry. The diagnosis in all patients was severe acquired aplastic anemia. Investigators profiled TCR beta VDJ and CDR3 from genomic DNA template. Each CDR3 protein is one row after TCRdb ran MiXCR on the reads. Among roughly 290,000 distinct CDR3 sequences, 56% were seen once, and the ten largest hold under 1.5%. The V and J ends lost 0 bases and 11 bases respectively, with 7 bases between them. The CDR3 is made up of 12 amino acids. Looked up from germline, CDR1 is KGHDR and CDR2 is SFDVKD. The record originates from a study of CD8+CD57+ T cells in acquired aplastic anemia.

Sequenced sample: sorted CD4+, CD8+, or CD8+CD57+ T cells (not recorded which) from PBMCs. The chain recombines TRBV24-1 with TRBJ1-5; D might be TRBD1 (5 bases). The source of this sequence is a human donor with aplastic anemia. CDR3 DNA sequence: TGTGCCACCAGTGATTTGACGGGGGCCCAGCATTTT. It yields the protein CATSDLTGAQHF.